This T cell receptor (beta chain) was captured in a study of OX40 agonist ivuxolimab in advanced cancers. On the study more broadly: The dose-escalation cohort had hepatocellular carcinoma, melanoma, renal cell or head and neck cancer. Males comprised about 78% of the group, whose mean age was about 60 years (range about 23 to 80).

Anyone with autoimmune disease history or systemic immunosuppression was excluded. Patients had blood sampled at baseline and again on cycle 4 day 1 and cycle 7 day 1. Profiling relied on immunoSEQ multiplex PCR, and the TCRdb table lists in-frame clones only, not all of them. The sample consists of 30,000 to 40,000 clones, more than 85% of them appearing once. The sample was CD4+ or CD8+ T cells sorted from blood, taken in a trial of the OX40 agonist ivuxolimab. The receptor's source is an adult with an advanced solid tumor such as melanoma, head and neck, liver or kidney cancer.

The CDR3 here is CASSTTGSKVYEQYF. As DNA, the CDR3 is TGTGCCAGTAGCACTACAGGGTCTAAAGTCTACGAGCAGTACTTC. The rearrangement links TRBV19 to TRBJ2-7; D might be TRBD1 (6 bases). The germline V and J ends were trimmed by 6 bases and 3 bases, with 18 bases remaining between them. Germline V CDR1 and CDR2: LNHDA, SQIVND (reference sequence). The CDR3 has 15 amino acids.